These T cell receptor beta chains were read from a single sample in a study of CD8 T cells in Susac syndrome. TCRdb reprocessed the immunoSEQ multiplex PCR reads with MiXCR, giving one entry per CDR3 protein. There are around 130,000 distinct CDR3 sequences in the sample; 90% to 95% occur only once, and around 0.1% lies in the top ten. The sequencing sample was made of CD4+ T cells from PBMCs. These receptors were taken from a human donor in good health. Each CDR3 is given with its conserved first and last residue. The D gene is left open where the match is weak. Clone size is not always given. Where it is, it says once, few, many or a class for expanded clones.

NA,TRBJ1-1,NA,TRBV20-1,TGCAGTGCTTCCTTACCAGAGCTCCCTGAAGCTTTCTTT,CSASLPELPEAFF
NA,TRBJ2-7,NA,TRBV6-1,TGTGCCAGCGGGACACTGAGCTCCTACGAGCAGTACTTC,CASGTLSSYEQYF
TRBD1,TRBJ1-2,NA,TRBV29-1,TGCAGCGTTGGGGACAGGGGTAACTATGGCTACACCTTC,CSVGDRGNYGYTF
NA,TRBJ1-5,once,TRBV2,TGTGCCAGCAGTGGCCAAGACGGAATCACTCAGCCCCAGCATTTT,CASSGQDGITQPQHF
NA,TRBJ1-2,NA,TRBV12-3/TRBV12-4,TGTGCCAGCAGTTCTAGGGGGACCGATGGCTACACCTTC,CASSSRGTDGYTF
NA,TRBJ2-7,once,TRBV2,TGTGCCAGCAGTGTAGAGGACCGGCTGGAGCAGTACTTC,CASSVEDRLEQYF
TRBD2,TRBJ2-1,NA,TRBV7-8,TGTGCCAGCAGCGCCGGACTAGCGGGACGCTACAATGAGCAGTTCTTC,CASSAGLAGRYNEQFF
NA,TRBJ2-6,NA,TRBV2,TGTGCCAGCAGCGGACAGTTCTCTGGGGCCAACGTCCTGACTTTC,CASSGQFSGANVLTF
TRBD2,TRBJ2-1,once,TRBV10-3,TGTGCCATCAGTGAGTCAAAGGGAGGGGACAATGAGCAGTTCTTC,CAISESKGGDNEQFF
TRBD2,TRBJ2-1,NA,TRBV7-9,TGTGCCAGCAGTTCCGGGACTAGCGTAGTGGATGAGCAGTTCTTC,CASSSGTSVVDEQFF
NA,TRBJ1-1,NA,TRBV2,TGTGCCAGCAGACCAAGATCGGGGAACACTGAAGCTTTCTTT,CASRPRSGNTEAFF
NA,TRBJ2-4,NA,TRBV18,TGTGCCAGCTCACCACTGGGTGTAGCCAAAAACATTCAGTACTTC,CASSPLGVAKNIQYF
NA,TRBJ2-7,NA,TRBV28,TGTGCCAGCAACTCAGGGGCAGCTGCCTACGAGCAGTACTTC,CASNSGAAAYEQYF
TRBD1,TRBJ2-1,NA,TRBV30,TGTGCCTGGAGTCCGAGAGACAGGGGGCGCAGGGATGAGCAGTTCTTC,CAWSPRDRGRRDEQFF
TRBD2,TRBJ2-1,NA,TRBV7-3,TGTGCCAGCGGGGTAGCGGGAATACCTGAGCAGTTCTTC,CASGVAGIPEQFF
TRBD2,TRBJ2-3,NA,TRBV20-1,TGCAGTGGACGGACTAGCGGCACAGATACGCAGTATTTT,CSGRTSGTDTQYF
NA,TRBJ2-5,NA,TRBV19,TGTGCCAGTAGACGAGGGGGCCAAGAGACCCAGTACTTC,CASRRGGQETQYF
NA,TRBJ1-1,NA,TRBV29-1,TGCAGCGTTGAAAAGACAGAAAACACTGAAGCTTTCTTT,CSVEKTENTEAFF
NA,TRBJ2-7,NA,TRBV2,TGTGCCAGCAGTGAAAGCAGCCGACTTGGCGAGCAGTACTTC,CASSESSRLGEQYF
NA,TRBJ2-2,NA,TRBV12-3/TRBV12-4,TGTGCCAGCAGCTTCCCCAACACCGGGGAGCTGTTTTTT,CASSFPNTGELFF